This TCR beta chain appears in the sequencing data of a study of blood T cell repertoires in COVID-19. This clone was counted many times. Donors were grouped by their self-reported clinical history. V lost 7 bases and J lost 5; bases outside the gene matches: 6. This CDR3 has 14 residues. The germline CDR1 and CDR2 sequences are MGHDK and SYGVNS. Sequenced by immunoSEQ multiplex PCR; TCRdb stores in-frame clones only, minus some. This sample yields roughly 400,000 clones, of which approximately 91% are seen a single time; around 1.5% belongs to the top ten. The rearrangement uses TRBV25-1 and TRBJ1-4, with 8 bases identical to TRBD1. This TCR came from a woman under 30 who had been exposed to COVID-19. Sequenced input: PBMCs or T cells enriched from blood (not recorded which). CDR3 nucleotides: TGTGCCAGCACTCCCAGGGGGCCCAATGAAAAACTGTTTTTT. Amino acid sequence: CASTPRGPNEKLFF.